This TCR beta chain came from a study of cytomegalovirus exposure and HLA in healthy donors. Broader study findings: Clusters of TCRs from the first cohort tended to co-occur in the 100 to 150 validation repertoires (as a later analysis found).

There are 11 residues in the CDR3. The germline V gene encodes CDR1 KGHSH and CDR2 LQKENI. Trimming cost V 3 bases and J 5 bases, with 4 bases left between them. On this clone itself: As yet, its antigen is unknown.

Measured with immunoSEQ multiplex PCR; TCRdb has only the in-frame clones, and not every one. This sample has roughly 190,000 clones, with roughly 86% found just once. This TCR came from a woman between 18 and 30 years old in good health and CMV-seronegative. This rearrangement joins TRBV18 to TRBJ2-5; no clear D. Material: PBMCs. CDR3 loop: CASSPQETQYF. The CDR3 nucleotides read TGTGCCAGCTCACCTCAGGAGACCCAGTACTTC.